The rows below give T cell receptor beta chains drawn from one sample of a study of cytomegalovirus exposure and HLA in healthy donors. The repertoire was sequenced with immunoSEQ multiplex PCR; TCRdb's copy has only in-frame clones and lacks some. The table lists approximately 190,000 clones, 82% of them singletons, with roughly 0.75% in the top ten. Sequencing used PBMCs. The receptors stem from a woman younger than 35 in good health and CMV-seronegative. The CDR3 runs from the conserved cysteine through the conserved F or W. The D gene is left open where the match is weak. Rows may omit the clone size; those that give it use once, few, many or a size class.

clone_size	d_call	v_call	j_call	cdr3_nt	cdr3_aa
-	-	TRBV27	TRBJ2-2	TGTGCCAGCAGTTTAAGGGGTAATGCCGGGGAGCTGTTTTTT	CASSLRGNAGELFF
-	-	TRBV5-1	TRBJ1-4	TGCGCCAGCAGCCGCACGGGGGGGGCGACTAATGAAAAACTGTTTTTT	CASSRTGGATNEKLFF
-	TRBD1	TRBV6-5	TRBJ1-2	TGTGCCAGCAGTTGGACAGGGGGCAAAGGCTACACCTTC	CASSWTGGKGYTF
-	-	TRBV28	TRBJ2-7	TGTGCCAGCAGTCGGGGGTTCAACTACGAGCAGTACTTC	CASSRGFNYEQYF
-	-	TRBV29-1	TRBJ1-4	TGCAGCGTCGTTATCGGGTTGGGAAAACTGTTTTTT	CSVVIGLGKLFF
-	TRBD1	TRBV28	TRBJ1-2	TGTGCCAGTCTTAGGGGACAGGGAGGCTATGGCTACACCTTC	CASLRGQGGYGYTF
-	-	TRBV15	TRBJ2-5	TGTGCCACCAGCAGAGTGGAACAGGAGACCCAGTACTTC	CATSRVEQETQYF
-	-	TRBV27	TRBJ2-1	TGTGCCAGCAGCCCCTTGGGAACGGGGACTAATGAGCAGTTCTTC	CASSPLGTGTNEQFF
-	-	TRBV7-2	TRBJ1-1	TGTGCCAGCAGCTTAACAGTTACTGAAGCTTTCTTT	CASSLTVTEAFF
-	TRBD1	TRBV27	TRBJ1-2	TGTGCCAGCAGTTCGGACAGGGGGTATGGCTACACCTTC	CASSSDRGYGYTF
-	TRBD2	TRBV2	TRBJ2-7	TGTGCCAGCAGTGGGGGACTAGCGGAGACCTACGAGCAGTACTTC	CASSGGLAETYEQYF
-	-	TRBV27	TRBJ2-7	TGTGCCAGCAGTTTATCGGCGCAGGCTATCTACGAGCAGTACTTC	CASSLSAQAIYEQYF
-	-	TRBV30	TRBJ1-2	TGTGCCTGGAGTGTACTTGGAGGTGGCTACACCTTC	CAWSVLGGGYTF
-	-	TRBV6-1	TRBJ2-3	TGTGCCAGCAACTCCCCCCTTTTGACAGATACGCAGTATTTT	CASNSPLLTDTQYF
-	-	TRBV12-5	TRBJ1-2	TGTGCTAGTGGTTTGGTAGGAGGGTATGGCTACACCTTC	CASGLVGGYGYTF
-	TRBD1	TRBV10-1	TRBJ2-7	TGCGCCAGGCCCCCTTCCCAACAGGGGACATGGTACGAGCAGTACTTC	CARPPSQQGTWYEQYF
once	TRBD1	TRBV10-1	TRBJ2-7	TGCGCCAGCAGTGAAGAATTGGGGACAGGTGATTCCTACGAGCAGTACTTC	CASSEELGTGDSYEQYF
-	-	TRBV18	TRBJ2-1	TGTGCCAGCTCACCACCGGAGGTGGGAATTTACAATGAGCAGTTCTTC	CASSPPEVGIYNEQFF
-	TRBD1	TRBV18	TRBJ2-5	TGTGCCAGCTCACCAATGGGACAGGGGCCCATGGCCCAGTACTTC	CASSPMGQGPMAQYF
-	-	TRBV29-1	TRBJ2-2	TGCAGCGTTGACGGTGCGAACACCGGGGAGCTGTTTTTT	CSVDGANTGELFF
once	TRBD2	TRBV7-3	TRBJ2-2	TGTGCCAGCAGCTCGAGCGGGGCTAGCGGACTCACCGGGGAGCTGTTTTTT	CASSSSGASGLTGELFF
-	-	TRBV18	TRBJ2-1	TGTGCCAGCTCATCGGGAGCCAATGAGCAGTTCTTC	CASSSGANEQFF
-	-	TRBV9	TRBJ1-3	TGTGCCAGCAGCTACCAGGGAAGCTCTGGAAACACCATATATTTT	CASSYQGSSGNTIYF
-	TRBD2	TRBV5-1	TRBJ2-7	TGCGCCAGCAGCCTCGGGGCTAGCGGCTTCTACGAGCAGTACTTC	CASSLGASGFYEQYF